What follows are 28 T cell receptor beta chains derived from one specimen sequenced in a study of T-cell memory formation after mild COVID-19. Using its own MiXCR run on the 5' RACE reads, TCRdb lists one record per CDR3 protein. The sample records hundreds of thousands of distinct CDR3 sequences, 20% to 25% being singletons. Material for sequencing was PBMCs or a T cell subset sorted from them (not recorded which). All receptors derive from an adult woman who had mild COVID-19 (a few samples of this study predate the infection). Cell type and time point are not known.

This clonotype was counted only a few times. CDR3 DNA: TGTGCCAGCAGTGTAGGGTCCTACGAGCAGTACTTC. Translated, it gives CASSVGSYEQYF. The gene calls are TRBV25-1 and TRBJ2-7; D not certain. The CDR3 runs to 12 residues. Trimming pared 4 bases from V and 1 base from J, leaving 5 bases between. CDR1 is MGHDK, CDR2 SYGVNS, per germline.

This clonotype was detected only a few times. The chain recombines TRBV20-1 with TRBJ2-7; D is perhaps TRBD1 or TRBD2 (5 bases each). Trimming stripped 6 bases from V and 2 bases from J, with 14 bases between. The germline CDR1 and CDR2 sequences are DFQATT and SNEGSKA (reference sequence). The CDR3 extends over 13 amino acids. The CDR3 bases are TGCAGTGCCCCGAGAGGGGATCCCTACGAGCAGTACTTC. It encodes CSAPRGDPYEQYF.

The chain is built from TRBV27 and TRBJ2-2, with 8 nucleotides matching TRBD2. Germline V CDR1 and CDR2: MNHEY, SMNVEV (reference sequence). CDR3 length: 15 residues. The trim removed 5 bases at V and 2 bases at J, leaving 4 bases unmatched. In DNA form, the CDR3 reads TGTGCCAGCAGTCTGAGCGGGGGAAACACCGGGGAGCTGTTTTTT. Translated, it gives CASSLSGGNTGELFF.

The chain is built from TRBV24-1 and TRBJ2-1; TRBD2 matches 7 bases. This CDR3 region has 12 residues. The germline gives CDR1 KGHDR, CDR2 SFDVKD. V shed 6 bases, J shed 9 bases, and the junction held 4 bases outside the gene matches. In DNA, the CDR3 is TGTGCCACCAGTCCGGGGGGATCTGAGCAGTTCTTC. Protein product: CATSPGGSEQFF.

CDR3 in DNA: TGTGCCAGCAGTTACTCGGTCGGGGGTGGTGGGGCCAACGTCCTGACTTTC. Translated, it gives CASSYSVGGGGANVLTF. The rearrangement links TRBV6-5 to TRBJ2-6, with D possibly TRBD2 on 6 matching bases. Deletions cut 0 bases from V and 3 bases from J, with 12 bases between. This CDR3 is 17 amino acids long. Per germline, CDR1 MNHEY and CDR2 SVGAGI.

The chain combines TRBV6-1 with TRBJ1-2; D gene ambiguous. The CDR3 has 13 amino acids. The V end lost 10 bases, the J end lost 2 bases, and 14 bases lay between the germline ends. CDR1 is MNHNS and CDR2 is SASEGT in the germline V gene. This CDR3 reads CAIHLLGNYGYTF. The CDR3, as DNA: TGTGCCATCCACCTCCTAGGGAACTATGGCTACACCTTC.

The V and J genes are TRBV11-2 and TRBJ1-3, with D perhaps matching TRBD1 (5 bases). The CDR3 has 16 amino acids. The V gene lost 5 bases and the J gene lost 0 bases, with 14 bases spanning the gap. Germline assignment: CDR1 SGHAT and CDR2 FQNNGV. The CDR3 DNA reads as TGTGCCAGCAGCCGTTTTGGGGCCAGCTCTGGAAACACCATATATTTT. Translation: CASSRFGASSGNTIYF.

The chain carries TRBV20-1 and TRBJ2-1, with TRBD1 matching 8 bases. Germline CDR1 and CDR2: DFQATT and SNEGSKA (reference sequence). Germline trimming cut 2 bases from V and 7 bases from J; bases unmatched to any gene: 7. The CDR3 contains 14 residues. The DNA for the CDR3 is TGCAGTGCTAGACAGGGGGCGCTCAGGAATGAGCAGTTCTTC. This gives the protein CSARQGALRNEQFF.

This clonotype has more than one count but fewer than ten. This chain connects TRBV5-4 to TRBJ2-1; 7 bases map to TRBD1. V shed 3 bases, J shed 9 bases, and the junction held 6 bases outside the gene matches. CDR3 length equals 13 residues. Looked up from germline, CDR1 is SGHNT and CDR2 is YYREEE (reference sequence). The CDR3 region has the DNA TGTGCCAGCAGCTCCGACAGGGTCCTTGAGCAGTTCTTC. This codes for CASSSDRVLEQFF.

This rearrangement joins TRBV20-1 to TRBJ1-6; the match to TRBD1 covers 8 bases. J was trimmed by 7 bases and V by 5 bases; bases with no gene match: 4. Germline-derived CDR1 and CDR2 are DFQATT and SNEGSKA (reference sequence). The CDR3 runs 13 residues. CDR3 nucleotides: TGCAGTGCTTGTAGGACAGGGAATTCACCCCTCCACTTT. As protein: CSACRTGNSPLHF.

This sequence joins TRBV20-1 and TRBJ2-2; tentative D call: TRBD2 (7 bases). Germline CDR1 DFQATT, CDR2 SNEGSKA (reference sequence). The CDR3 spans 15 residues. With 2 bases removed from V and 3 bases from J, the gap between germline ends came to 13 bases. The CDR3 sequence: CSARPGGLYTGELFF. The CDR3 DNA follows: TGCAGTGCTAGACCGGGGGGCCTATACACCGGGGAGCTGTTTTTT.

This clonotype occurred a few times. The chain links TRBV5-1 to TRBJ1-1; 8 bases are shared with TRBD1. The CDR3 is made up of 15 amino acids. Unmatched junction bases numbered 9, after V lost 4 bases and J lost 4 bases. Germline V CDR1 and CDR2: SGHRS, YFSETQ. The CDR3 DNA follows: TGCGCCAGCAGCGAAGGACAGGGTATGGGCACTGAAGCTTTCTTT. Its translation is CASSEGQGMGTEAFF. The whole variable domain, filled in from reference TRBV5-1 and TRBJ1-1, reads KAGVTQTPRYLIKTRGQQVTLSCSPISGHRSVSWYQQTPGQGLQFLFEYFSETQRNKGNFPGRFSGRQFSNSRSEMNVSTLELGDSALYLCASSEGQGMGTEAFFGQGTRLTVV.

In this sample, this clonotype turned up many times. The chain employs TRBV20-1 and TRBJ2-1, with D possibly TRBD1 on 5 matching bases. V was shortened by 5 bases and J by 0 bases, with 8 bases between the two germline ends. Germline V gene sequence: CDR1 DFQATT, CDR2 SNEGSKA (reference sequence). CDR3 length: 13 amino acids. Here the CDR3 reads CSADRSSYNEQFF. The CDR3 region has the DNA TGCAGTGCTGACAGAAGCTCCTACAATGAGCAGTTCTTC.

The rearrangement uses TRBV7-9 and TRBJ2-3; 9 nucleotides line up with TRBD2. The CDR3 is 15 amino acids. Germline loops: CDR1 SEHNR, CDR2 FQNEAQ (reference sequence). The V segment lost 1 base and the J segment 5 bases; nucleotides outside the gene matches: 4. The CDR3 bases are TGTGCCAGCAGCTTAGAAGGACTAGCGCTAGATACGCAGTATTTT. Translated, it gives CASSLEGLALDTQYF.

This chain links TRBV7-2 with TRBJ2-5; D is unresolved. CDR1 and CDR2 (germline): SGHTA, FQGNSA. V was clipped by 3 bases and J by 10 bases, with 15 bases between them. This CDR3 is built from 13 residues. The DNA of the CDR3 is TGTGCCAGCAGCTTGGATGTACTCGGGTTCCAGTACTTC. Translation gives CASSLDVLGFQYF.

This clonotype was seen more than once but under ten times. The chain couples TRBV29-1 to TRBJ2-1; no reliable D call. Trimming stripped 7 bases from V and 9 bases from J, with 10 bases between. The CDR3 has 10 residues. CDR1 SQVTM and CDR2 ANQGSEA come from the germline V gene. The DNA for the CDR3 is TGCAGCGCCAAATCGGGTGAGCAGTTCTTC. It codes for CSAKSGEQFF.

In this sample, this clonotype turned up a few times. The chain recombines TRBV5-6 with TRBJ2-7; 7 bases agree with TRBD1. Germline V gene sequence: CDR1 SGHDT, CDR2 YYEEEE. The CDR3 runs to 15 residues. V lost 1 base and J lost 2; bases outside the gene matches: 6. CDR3 amino acids: CASSLRDRATYEQYF. As DNA, the CDR3 is TGTGCCAGCAGCTTGCGAGACAGGGCCACCTACGAGCAGTACTTC.

This clonotype was detected only a few times. This chain joins TRBV24-1 and TRBJ2-3, with 13 positions matching TRBD2. The V gene's germline CDR1 is KGHDR and CDR2 SFDVKD. Unmatched junction bases numbered 6, after V lost 3 bases and J lost 4 bases. The CDR3 is made up of 17 amino acids. CDR3 nucleotides: TGTGCCACCAGTGATACCGGACTAGCGGGAGTGGCAGATACGCAGTATTTT. Translation: CATSDTGLAGVADTQYF.

The chain uses TRBV2 and TRBJ2-2; D is possibly TRBD2 (5 bases). V was trimmed by 2 bases and J by 4 bases, leaving 11 bases between them. In germline, CDR1 is SNHLY, CDR2 FYNNEI. CDR3 length: 15 residues. The CDR3 loop reads CASSEITGFTGELFF. The CDR3 nucleotides read TGTGCCAGCAGTGAAATAACGGGATTCACCGGGGAGCTGTTTTTT.

V gene TRBV27 combines with J gene TRBJ2-3; D gene unclear. Trimming removed 3 bases at V and 1 base at J, with 5 bases between. CDR3 length equals 13 residues. Germline values: CDR1 MNHEY, CDR2 SMNVEV (reference sequence). CDR3 bases: TGTGCCAGCAGTTTTATCGGCACAGATACGCAGTATTTT. Amino acid sequence: CASSFIGTDTQYF.

V and J are TRBV12-3 or TRBV12-4 and TRBJ1-1, with unresolved D. This CDR3 region has 13 residues. Trimming shortened V by 3 bases and J by 6 bases, and 11 bases separated the two germline ends. The CDR3 nucleotides are TGTGCCAGCAGTTTTGGGTTTTACGCTGAAGCTTTCTTT. As protein: CASSFGFYAEAFF.

There are many counts of this clonotype. Sequence at one end of the junction differs from germline and may be a read error. The chain carries TRBV7-7 and TRBJ2-7; possible D gene TRBD1, 5 bases. The CDR3 has 14 residues. Per the germline V gene, CDR1 is SSHAT and CDR2 is FNYEAQ (reference sequence). The CDR3 DNA reads TGTGCTAGCAGCTTATATCAGGGTCCCTACGAGCAGTACTTC. Translating it yields CASSLYQGPYEQYF.

The chain couples TRBV29-1 to TRBJ1-1; D is unclear. The V and J ends lost 4 bases and 4 bases respectively, with 7 bases between them. Germline-derived CDR1 and CDR2 are SQVTM and ANQGSEA. The CDR3 runs 11 residues. Here the CDR3 reads CSVGVATEAFF. The CDR3 region has the DNA TGCAGCGTTGGAGTGGCCACTGAAGCTTTCTTT.

The genes are TRBV2 and TRBJ1-1; 8 bases fit TRBD1. The CDR3 length is 17 residues. Trimming removed 2 bases from V and 5 bases from J; junction bases left unmatched: 13. Germline values: CDR1 SNHLY, CDR2 FYNNEI. CDR3 amino acids: CASSESGGAGGGTEAFF. DNA for the CDR3: TGTGCCAGCAGTGAAAGTGGGGGTGCAGGGGGCGGAACTGAAGCTTTCTTT.

Only a few counts were recorded for this clonotype. The chain has TRBV28 and TRBJ1-5, with TRBD1 identical over 7 bases. Per the germline V gene, CDR1 is MDHEN and CDR2 is SYDVKM. Losses at the gene ends were 2 bases for V and 5 bases for J; bases not matched to a gene: 3. This CDR3 has 14 residues. CDR3 DNA sequence: TGTGCCAGCAGTTTACAGGGGGATCATCAGCCCCAGCATTTT. Translating gives CASSLQGDHQPQHF.

The V call is TRBV5-1, the J call TRBJ2-7, with D perhaps being TRBD1 or TRBD2 (5 bases each). Germline values: CDR1 SGHRS, CDR2 YFSETQ. The CDR3 is 17 residues long. V gave up 3 bases and J gave up 0 bases, with 19 bases separating them. The CDR3 here is CASSWKVGVVDSYEQYF. The CDR3 DNA is TGCGCCAGCAGCTGGAAAGTGGGGGTGGTGGACTCCTACGAGCAGTACTTC.

V and J are TRBV28 and TRBJ1-5, with 9 bases matching TRBD1. The CDR3 has 18 amino acids. The junction had 13 bases not matched to a gene; V was cut back by 5 bases and J by 2 bases. Looked up from germline, CDR1 is MDHEN and CDR2 is SYDVKM. As DNA, the CDR3 is TGTGCCAGCAGTCGAAGTGGGACAGGGAGGATGGGCAATCAGCCCCAGCATTTT. It is translated as CASSRSGTGRMGNQPQHF.

This clonotype was recorded at least ten times. The V and J genes are TRBV18 and TRBJ2-1; no definite D call. The V gene's germline CDR1 is KGHSH and CDR2 LQKENI. Trimming took 8 bases from V and 4 from J, leaving 9 bases between them. This CDR3 is built from 12 residues. CDR3 coding DNA: TGTGCCAGCAGTCCGGGTTACAATGAGCAGTTCTTC. Translated, it gives CASSPGYNEQFF.